The T cell receptor beta chain under discussion was sequenced for a study of regulatory T cells in long-lasting Graves disease. Worth noting for this clonotype: A much larger clone is a single base away; this may be a read error.

Time point indicated: newly diagnosed GD, antithyroid drugs for less than 3 months. Making the TCR library involved RNA that had been extracted from PBMCs. Arm-PCR of CDR3 regions and iRepertoire HTBI primers were the basis on which TCR beta libraries were built. TCRdb re-called the multiplex PCR reads through MiXCR, storing one row per CDR3 protein. The profile shows about 620,000 distinct CDR3 sequences, roughly 16% of them singletons. In germline, CDR1 is MNHEY, CDR2 SMNVEV (reference sequence). The CDR3 has 16 residues. Trimming removed 4 bases from V and 13 bases from J, with 26 bases in between. This same sample was also part of a study on T cells in Graves' hyperthyroidism and ophthalmopathy. That investigation notes: Uncontrolled infection, other autoimmune disease, pregnancy and lactation each barred patients from inclusion. From stable hyperthyroidism, ophthalmopathy was set apart by a 13 V-J model.

The chain recombines TRBV27 with TRBJ2-4; D is possibly TRBD2 (5 bases). The source is a woman in her 30s with Graves disease. The sample here was peripheral blood mononuclear cells (PBMCs), taken at new diagnosis, from a patient treated with antithyroid drugs. This CDR3 reads CASSSRRTLPPGEQYF. In DNA form, the CDR3 reads TGTGCCAGCAGTTCGCGACGGACCCTCCCCCCTGGGGAGCAGTACTTC.